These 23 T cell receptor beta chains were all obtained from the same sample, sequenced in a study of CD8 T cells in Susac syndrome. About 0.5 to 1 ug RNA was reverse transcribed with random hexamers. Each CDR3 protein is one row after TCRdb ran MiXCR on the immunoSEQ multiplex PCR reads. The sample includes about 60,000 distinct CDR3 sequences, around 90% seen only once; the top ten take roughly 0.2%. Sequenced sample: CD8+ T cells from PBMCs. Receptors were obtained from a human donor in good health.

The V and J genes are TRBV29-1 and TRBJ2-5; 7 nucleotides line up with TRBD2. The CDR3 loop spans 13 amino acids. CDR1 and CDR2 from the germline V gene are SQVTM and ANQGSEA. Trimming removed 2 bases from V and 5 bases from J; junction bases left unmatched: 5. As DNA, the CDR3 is TGCAGCGTTGAAAAGCCGGGGGGTGAGACCCAGTACTTC. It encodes CSVEKPGGETQYF.

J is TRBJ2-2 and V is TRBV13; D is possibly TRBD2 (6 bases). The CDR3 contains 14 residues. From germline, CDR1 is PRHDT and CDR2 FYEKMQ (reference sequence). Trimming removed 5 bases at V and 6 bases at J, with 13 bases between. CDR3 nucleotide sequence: TGTGCCAGCAGCCTCGGGAGAAGGGCCGGGGAGCTGTTTTTT. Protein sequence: CASSLGRRAGELFF.

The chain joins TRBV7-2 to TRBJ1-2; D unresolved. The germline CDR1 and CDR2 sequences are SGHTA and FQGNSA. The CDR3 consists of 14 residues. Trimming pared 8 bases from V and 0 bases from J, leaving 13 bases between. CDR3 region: CASCFSIPNYGYTF. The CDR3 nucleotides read TGTGCCAGCTGTTTTAGCATCCCTAACTATGGCTACACCTTC.

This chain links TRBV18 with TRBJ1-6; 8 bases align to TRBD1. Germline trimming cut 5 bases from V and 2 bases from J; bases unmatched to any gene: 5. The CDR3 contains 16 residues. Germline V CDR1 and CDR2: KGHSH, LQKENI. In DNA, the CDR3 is TGTGCCAGCTCAGCGGACAGGGAGGCCTATAATTCACCCCTCCACTTT. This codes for CASSADREAYNSPLHF.

The CDR3 bases are TGCGCCAGCAGCCAAGATCTTGAGGGGGTTCCCTACAATGAGCAGTTCTTC. It codes for CASSQDLEGVPYNEQFF. The chain joins TRBV4-3 to TRBJ2-1; D might be TRBD1 (6 bases). The germline V and J ends were trimmed by 0 bases and 2 bases, with 14 bases remaining between them. The CDR3 extends over 17 amino acids. CDR1 and CDR2 from the germline V gene are LGHNA and YSLEER.

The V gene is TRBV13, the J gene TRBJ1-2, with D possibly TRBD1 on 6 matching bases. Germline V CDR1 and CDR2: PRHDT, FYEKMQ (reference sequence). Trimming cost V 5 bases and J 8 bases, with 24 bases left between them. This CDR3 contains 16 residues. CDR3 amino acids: CASSLRRGARLDGYTF. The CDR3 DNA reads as TGTGCCAGCAGCCTCCGGCGGGGGGCGCGTCTGGACGGCTACACCTTC.

The CDR3 sequence is CASSEGQGHEQYF. In nucleotides, the CDR3 is TGCGCCAGCAGCGAGGGACAGGGCCACGAGCAGTACTTC. The chain employs TRBV5-1 and TRBJ2-7, with TRBD1 matching 9 bases. The CDR3 extends over 13 amino acids. With V trimmed by 4 bases and J by 5 bases, 4 bases remained unmatched. The germline V gene encodes CDR1 SGHRS and CDR2 YFSETQ.

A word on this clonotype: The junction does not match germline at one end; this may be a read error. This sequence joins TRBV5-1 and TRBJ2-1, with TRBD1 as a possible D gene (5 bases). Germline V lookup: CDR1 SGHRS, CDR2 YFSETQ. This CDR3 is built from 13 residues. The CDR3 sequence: CAGSFYRNNEQFF. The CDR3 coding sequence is TGCGCCGGCAGCTTTTACAGGAACAATGAGCAGTTCTTC.

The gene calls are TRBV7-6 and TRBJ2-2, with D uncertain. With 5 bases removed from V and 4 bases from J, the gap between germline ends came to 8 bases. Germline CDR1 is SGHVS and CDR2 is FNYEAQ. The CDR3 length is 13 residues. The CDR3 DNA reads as TGTGCCAGCAGCCTGACCACCACCGGGGAGCTGTTTTTT. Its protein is CASSLTTTGELFF.

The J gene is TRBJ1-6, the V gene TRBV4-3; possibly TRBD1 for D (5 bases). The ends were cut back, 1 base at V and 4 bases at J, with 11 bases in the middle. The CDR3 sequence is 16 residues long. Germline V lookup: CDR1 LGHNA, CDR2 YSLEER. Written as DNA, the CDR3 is TGCGCCAGCAGCCAAGTGGGGACCGATTATAATTCACCCCTCCACTTT. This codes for CASSQVGTDYNSPLHF.

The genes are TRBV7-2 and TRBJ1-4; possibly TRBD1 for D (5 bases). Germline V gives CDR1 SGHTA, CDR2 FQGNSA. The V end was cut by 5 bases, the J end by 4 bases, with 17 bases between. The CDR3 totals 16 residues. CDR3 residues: CASSPIRDGVNEKLFF. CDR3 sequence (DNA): TGTGCCAGCAGCCCAATCCGGGACGGGGTTAATGAAAAACTGTTTTTT. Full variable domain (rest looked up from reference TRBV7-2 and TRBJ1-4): GAGVSQSPSNKVTEKGKDVELRCDPISGHTALYWYRQSLGQGLEFLIYFQGNSAPDKSGLPSDRFSAERTGGSVSTLTIQRTQQEDSAVYLCASSPIRDGVNEKLFFGSGTQLSVL.

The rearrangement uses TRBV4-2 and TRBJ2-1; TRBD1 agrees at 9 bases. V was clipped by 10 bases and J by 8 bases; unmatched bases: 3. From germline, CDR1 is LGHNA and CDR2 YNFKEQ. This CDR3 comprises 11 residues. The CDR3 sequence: CATGTGHEQFF. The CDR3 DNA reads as TGTGCCACCGGGACAGGGCATGAGCAGTTCTTC.

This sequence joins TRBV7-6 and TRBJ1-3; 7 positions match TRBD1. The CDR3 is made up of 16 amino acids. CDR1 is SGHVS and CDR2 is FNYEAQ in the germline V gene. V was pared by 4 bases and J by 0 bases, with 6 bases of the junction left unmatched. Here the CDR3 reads CASSSRQGLSGNTIYF. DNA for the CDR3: TGTGCCAGCAGCTCCCGACAGGGCCTCTCTGGAAACACCATATATTTT.

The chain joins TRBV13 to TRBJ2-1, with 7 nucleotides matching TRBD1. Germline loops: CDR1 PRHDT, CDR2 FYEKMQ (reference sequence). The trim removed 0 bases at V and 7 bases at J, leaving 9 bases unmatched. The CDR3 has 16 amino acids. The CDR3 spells CASSLGPDRLRNEQFF. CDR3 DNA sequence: TGTGCCAGCAGCTTAGGCCCGGACAGGTTAAGGAATGAGCAGTTCTTC.

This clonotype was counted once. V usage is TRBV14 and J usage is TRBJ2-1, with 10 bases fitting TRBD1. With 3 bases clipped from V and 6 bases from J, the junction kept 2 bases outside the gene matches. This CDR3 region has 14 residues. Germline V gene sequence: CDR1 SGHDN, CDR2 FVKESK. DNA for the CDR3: TGTGCCAGCAGCCACGGGGACAGGGGCAATGAGCAGTTCTTC. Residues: CASSHGDRGNEQFF.

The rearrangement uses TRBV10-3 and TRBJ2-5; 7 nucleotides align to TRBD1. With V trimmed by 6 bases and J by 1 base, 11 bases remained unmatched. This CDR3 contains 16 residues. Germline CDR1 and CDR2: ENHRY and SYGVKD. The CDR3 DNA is TGTGCCATCAGGGAATACTTGGACAGGCCCCAAGAGACCCAGTACTTC. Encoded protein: CAIREYLDRPQETQYF.

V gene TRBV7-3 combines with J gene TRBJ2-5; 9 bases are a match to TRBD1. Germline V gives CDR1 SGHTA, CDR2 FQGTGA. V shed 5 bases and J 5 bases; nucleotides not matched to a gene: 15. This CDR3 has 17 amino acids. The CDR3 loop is CASSQHGRDREVETQYF. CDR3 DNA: TGTGCCAGCAGCCAACATGGGAGGGACAGGGAGGTTGAGACCCAGTACTTC.

CDR3 amino acids: CASSPDVNPYGYTF. The CDR3 DNA is TGTGCCAGCAGCCCGGATGTTAACCCCTATGGCTACACCTTC. The chain carries TRBV7-6 and TRBJ1-2; no clear D gene. The CDR3 loop spans 14 amino acids. Germline CDR1 is SGHVS and CDR2 is FNYEAQ. V was shortened by 5 bases and J by 4 bases, with 14 bases between the two germline ends.

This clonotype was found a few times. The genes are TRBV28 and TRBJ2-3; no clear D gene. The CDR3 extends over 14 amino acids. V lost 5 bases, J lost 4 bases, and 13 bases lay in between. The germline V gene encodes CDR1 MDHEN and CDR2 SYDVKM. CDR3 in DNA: TGTGCCAGCAGTGCCCGGCCCGCCGCAGATACGCAGTATTTT. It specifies CASSARPAADTQYF.

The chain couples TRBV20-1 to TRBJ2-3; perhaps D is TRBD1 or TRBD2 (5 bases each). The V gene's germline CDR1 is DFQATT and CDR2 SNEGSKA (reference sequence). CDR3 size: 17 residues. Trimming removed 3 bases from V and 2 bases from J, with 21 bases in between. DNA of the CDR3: TGCAGTGCTAGGACAGCCCTCCTAGCAAGACCCACAGATACGCAGTATTTT. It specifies CSARTALLARPTDTQYF.

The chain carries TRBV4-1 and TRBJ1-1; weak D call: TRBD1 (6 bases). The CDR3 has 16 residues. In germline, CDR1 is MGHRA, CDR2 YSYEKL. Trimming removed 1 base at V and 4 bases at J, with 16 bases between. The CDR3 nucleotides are TGCGCCAGCAGCCAAGGTATAGGAAGAGGGGGCACTGAAGCTTTCTTT. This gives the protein CASSQGIGRGGTEAFF.

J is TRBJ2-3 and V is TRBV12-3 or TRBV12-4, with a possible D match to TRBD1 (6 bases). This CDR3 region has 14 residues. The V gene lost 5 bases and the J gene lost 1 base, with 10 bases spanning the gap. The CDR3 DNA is TGTGCCAGCAGTAAACAGGGCGGCACAGATACGCAGTATTTT. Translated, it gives CASSKQGGTDTQYF.

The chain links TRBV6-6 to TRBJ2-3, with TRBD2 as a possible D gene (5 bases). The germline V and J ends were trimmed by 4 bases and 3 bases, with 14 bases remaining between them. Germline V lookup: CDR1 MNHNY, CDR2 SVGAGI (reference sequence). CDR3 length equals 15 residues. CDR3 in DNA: TGTGCCAGCAGTTTTAGCGTTTCCGCTACAGATACGCAGTATTTT. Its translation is CASSFSVSATDTQYF.